This T cell receptor beta chain derives from a study of monozygotic twins with inflammatory bowel disease. TCRdb reprocessed the 5' RACE reads and keeps a single row for each CDR3 protein, giving no DNA. The sample has approximately 300,000 distinct CDR3 sequences. The clonotype originates from a human donor with ulcerative colitis or Crohn's disease, or a healthy co-twin of an affected twin (not recorded which). The sequenced material came from blood.

This chain's CDR3 is CSASSRVGTEAFF. This chain links TRBV20-1 with TRBJ1-1. The CDR3 sequence is 13 residues long. Germline lookup yields CDR1 DFQATT and CDR2 SNEGSKA (reference sequence).